This T cell receptor (beta chain) is drawn from a study of shared clonotypes between healthy human individuals. Produced via immunoSEQ multiplex PCR; TCRdb's table is partial and in-frame only. In the table there are about 1,500,000 clones, roughly 96% of which are singletons. Germline lookup yields CDR1 WNHNN and CDR2 SYGVQD (reference sequence). J lost 6 bases, V lost 6 bases, and 6 bases had no gene match. The CDR3 covers 13 residues. There were only Caucasian adults among the donors, and all lived in Nashville, Tennessee. Material: naive CD4+ T cells sorted from blood. Subset denoted: CD45RA+ positively selected. The V gene is TRBV10-1, the J gene TRBJ2-5, with 8 bases matching TRBD1. The receptor was isolated from a man aged 25-40 years in good health. The CDR3 nucleotides are TGCGCCAGCAGCCGCACAGGGGGACAGACCCAGTACTTC. As protein: CASSRTGGQTQYF.